The sequence of this TCR beta chain was determined in a study of blood T cell repertoires in COVID-19. For the study at large: From the United States, Italy and Spain came samples of acute and convalescent COVID-19.

In the authors' workflow: Amplification of reference gene primers was used by the study to estimate nucleated cell counts. Sequenced by immunoSEQ multiplex PCR; TCRdb stores in-frame clones only, minus some. That table furnishes V, J and clone size, whereas the DNA furnished D and trimming. Here the sample spans just over 60,000 clones, 70% to 80% being singletons. Germline V gene sequence: CDR1 MNHEY, CDR2 SVGAGI. This CDR3 contains 12 residues. V was cut by 7 bases and J by 8 bases, with 14 bases left in between. Input material: peripheral blood. This chain links TRBV6-5 with TRBJ1-2; D is uncertain. The sequence came from a man between 60 and 75 years old with acute or convalescent COVID-19. The DNA of the CDR3 is TGTGCCAGCACCTCAGGCCCGGGGGGCTACACCTTC. Encoded protein: CASTSGPGGYTF.